These 22 T cell receptor beta chains were sequenced from one sample in a study of blood T cell repertoires in COVID-19. Assay: immunoSEQ multiplex PCR; the TCRdb copy retains only in-frame clones and omits some. Here the sample spans about 87,000 clones, 75% being singletons. Input material: peripheral blood. The receptors derive from a woman aged 45-65 years with acute or convalescent COVID-19.

The rearrangement uses TRBV29-1 and TRBJ2-3; a weak D match, TRBD2 (6 bases). Germline V gene data show CDR1 as SQVTM and CDR2 as ANQGSEA. V was pared by 4 bases and J by 0 bases, with 14 bases between. CDR3 length: 15 residues. The CDR3 sequence: CSVADYRVSTDTQYF. Written as DNA, the CDR3 is TGCAGCGTTGCGGACTACCGCGTAAGCACAGATACGCAGTATTTT.

This chain joins TRBV6-5 and TRBJ2-3, with 7 bases lining up with TRBD1. Germline V gene data show CDR1 as MNHEY and CDR2 as SVGAGI. The CDR3 contains 15 residues. V gave up 6 bases and J gave up 2 bases; unmatched junction bases: 8. The CDR3 loop reads CASRLAGTATDTQYF. The CDR3 region has the DNA TGTGCCAGCAGGCTAGCTGGGACAGCCACAGATACGCAGTATTTT.

This clone turned up a few times. The V and J genes are TRBV5-6 and TRBJ2-5; TRBD2 is a possible D gene (6 bases). Germline-derived CDR1 and CDR2 are SGHDT and YYEEEE. This CDR3 is 13 amino acids long. The V end was cut by 0 bases, the J end by 8 bases, with 11 bases between. CDR3 in amino acids: CASSLAGEDTQYF. The CDR3 DNA reads TGTGCCAGCAGCTTGGCCGGGGAGGACACCCAGTACTTC.

The chain carries TRBV14 and TRBJ2-1; a weak D match, TRBD2 (5 bases). Trimming left V 2 bases short and J 5 bases short, with 13 bases between. The CDR3 contains 15 residues. The germline CDR1 and CDR2 sequences are SGHDN and FVKESK. The DNA of the CDR3 is TGTGCCAGCAGCCAAACTAGGTACCCCCACAATGAGCAGTTCTTC. It is translated as CASSQTRYPHNEQFF.

This clone was observed a few times. J is TRBJ1-1 and V is TRBV7-3, with TRBD1 matching 7 bases. The germline V gene encodes CDR1 SGHTA and CDR2 FQGTGA. This CDR3 is 13 amino acids long. The trim removed 4 bases at V and 5 bases at J, leaving 4 bases unmatched. CDR3 loop: CASSWSGGTEAFF. DNA for the CDR3: TGTGCCAGCAGCTGGTCAGGGGGGACTGAAGCTTTCTTT.

The V gene is TRBV5-4, the J gene TRBJ1-2; TRBD1 matches at 7 bases. The CDR3 runs 13 residues. J was trimmed by 4 bases and V by 0 bases; bases with no gene match: 0. Germline V gives CDR1 SGHNT, CDR2 YYREEE (reference sequence). CDR3 sequence: CASSLEGAYGYTF. DNA for the CDR3: TGTGCCAGCAGCTTGGAGGGGGCCTATGGCTACACCTTC. The complete variable domain, with remaining parts taken from reference TRBV5-4 and TRBJ1-2, reads ETGVTQSPTHLIKTRGQQVTLRCSSQSGHNTVSWYQQALGQGPQFIFQYYREEENGRGNFPPRFSGLQFPNYSSELNVNALELDDSALYLCASSLEGAYGYTFGSGTRLTVV.

The CDR3 DNA reads TGTGCCAGCAGCTCCTACTGGACAGCTAACTATGGCTACACCTTC. Its translation: CASSSYWTANYGYTF. The J gene is TRBJ1-2, the V gene TRBV5-6, with TRBD1 as a possible D gene (6 bases). In germline, CDR1 is SGHDT, CDR2 YYEEEE. The ends were cut back, 3 bases at V and 0 bases at J, with 12 bases in the middle. The CDR3 loop spans 15 amino acids.

This chain uses TRBV2 with TRBJ1-2, with a weak D call TRBD1 (5 bases). The CDR3 is made up of 14 amino acids. The V and J ends lost 4 bases and 3 bases respectively, with 12 bases between them. Germline V lookup: CDR1 SNHLY, CDR2 FYNNEI. CDR3 in amino acids: CASSAGLLDYGYTF. DNA of the CDR3: TGTGCCAGCAGTGCAGGGTTATTAGACTATGGCTACACCTTC. The whole variable domain, remainder taken from reference TRBV2 and TRBJ1-2, is EPEVTQTPSHQVTQMGQEVILRCVPISNHLYFYWYRQILGQKVEFLVSFYNNEISEKSEIFDDQFSVERPDGSNFTLKIRSTKLEDSAMYFCASSAGLLDYGYTFGSGTRLTVV.

This clone has just a few counts. This rearrangement joins TRBV18 to TRBJ2-7; 7 bases are a match to TRBD1. V lost 4 bases and J lost 5; bases outside the gene matches: 8. The CDR3 has 14 residues. Per germline, CDR1 KGHSH and CDR2 LQKENI. The CDR3 nucleotides read TGTGCCAGCTCACTCCTCGACAGGGACAACGAGCAGTACTTC. Protein sequence: CASSLLDRDNEQYF.

The J gene is TRBJ2-2, the V gene TRBV5-4, with D tentatively TRBD2 (5 bases). Germline lookup yields CDR1 SGHNT and CDR2 YYREEE (reference sequence). The CDR3 length is 15 residues. Trimming removed 3 bases at V and 2 bases at J, with 11 bases between. The CDR3 is CASSSGLLNTGELFF. In nucleotides, the CDR3 is TGTGCCAGCAGCTCGGGATTACTTAACACCGGGGAGCTGTTTTTT.

A few counts support this clone. The chain joins TRBV27 to TRBJ1-2, with a possible D match to TRBD1 (6 bases). Germline V CDR1 and CDR2: MNHEY, SMNVEV (reference sequence). This CDR3 region has 14 residues. V lost 4 bases and J 7 bases, leaving 16 bases between the germline ends. The CDR3 region has the DNA TGTGCCAGCAGTTCGGACAGTGCGACGCGTGGCTACACCTTC. It specifies CASSSDSATRGYTF.

Only a few counts were recorded for this clone. The genes are TRBV6-2 or TRBV6-3 and TRBJ2-7, with D perhaps TRBD1 (6 bases). Germline V CDR1 and CDR2: MNHEY, SVGEGT. V lost 2 bases to trimming and J lost 4 bases, with 12 bases between them. The CDR3 is made up of 14 amino acids. CDR3 sequence: CASSYKGVKYEQYF. The CDR3 nucleotides read TGTGCCAGCAGTTACAAGGGGGTGAAGTACGAGCAGTACTTC.

The V and J genes are TRBV3-1 (or the pseudogene TRBV3-2) and TRBJ1-2, with a tentative D call TRBD1 (5 bases). Germline loops: CDR1 LGHDT, CDR2 YNNKEL (reference sequence). V was shortened by 0 bases and J by 8 bases, with 16 bases between the two germline ends. The CDR3 loop spans 15 amino acids. The CDR3 nucleotides read TGTGCCAGCAGCCAAGATACACCAGGGTTTCGCGGCTACACCTTC. It encodes CASSQDTPGFRGYTF.

Only a few counts were recorded for this clone. The chain couples TRBV28 to TRBJ1-2; no clear D gene. V dropped 1 base and J dropped 3 bases, with 6 bases sitting between them. There are 13 residues in the CDR3. The germline V gene encodes CDR1 MDHEN and CDR2 SYDVKM. The CDR3 coding sequence is TGTGCCAGCAGTTTATCCGGGGACTATGGCTACACCTTC. It encodes CASSLSGDYGYTF.

This clone has just one count. This may be a read error: a much more frequent sequence differs by one nucleotide. V and J are TRBV7-9 and TRBJ1-1, with D possibly matching TRBD1 (6 bases). Germline values: CDR1 SEHNR, CDR2 FQNEAQ (reference sequence). The CDR3 totals 13 residues. V lost 5 bases to trimming and J lost 4 bases, with 11 bases between them. This CDR3 is CASSLIGGTEAFF. CDR3 bases: TGTGCCAGCAGCCTCATAGGGGGCACTGAAGCTTTCTTT.

The chain is built from TRBV2 and TRBJ1-2; TRBD1 agrees at 7 bases. The length of the CDR3 is 14 residues. V lost 9 bases and J lost 3; bases outside the gene matches: 10. Germline V gene data show CDR1 as SNHLY and CDR2 as FYNNEI. The CDR3 spells CARQQGLNDYGYTF. DNA for the CDR3: TGTGCCAGACAACAGGGGCTGAATGACTATGGCTACACCTTC. The full variable domain, its missing parts supplied by reference TRBV2 and TRBJ1-2, is EPEVTQTPSHQVTQMGQEVILRCVPISNHLYFYWYRQILGQKVEFLVSFYNNEISEKSEIFDDQFSVERPDGSNFTLKIRSTKLEDSAMYFCARQQGLNDYGYTFGSGTRLTVV.

The chain carries TRBV7-2 and TRBJ1-1; D gene unclear. V was pared by 2 bases and J by 3 bases, with 10 bases between. Germline V gene lookup returns CDR1 SGHTA and CDR2 FQGNSA. There are 14 residues in the CDR3. The CDR3, as DNA: TGTGCCAGCAGCTTAAAGAGATTGGACACTGAAGCTTTCTTT. Amino acids: CASSLKRLDTEAFF. The complete variable domain, with remaining parts taken from reference TRBV7-2 and TRBJ1-1, reads GAGVSQSPSNKVTEKGKDVELRCDPISGHTALYWYRQSLGQGLEFLIYFQGNSAPDKSGLPSDRFSAERTGGSVSTLTIQRTQQEDSAVYLCASSLKRLDTEAFFGQGTRLTVV.

CDR3 loop: CASSQDLVRANYGYTF. CDR3 DNA: TGTGCCAGCAGCCAAGATCTTGTGAGGGCTAACTATGGCTACACCTTC. The chain employs TRBV3-1 (or the pseudogene TRBV3-2) and TRBJ1-2; D call uncertain. This CDR3 has 16 residues. Germline V gene lookup returns CDR1 LGHDT and CDR2 YNNKEL (reference sequence). V shed 0 bases and J shed 0 bases, with 11 bases lying between them.

The CDR3 sequence: CASSLPDSTSAAFF. For the CDR3, the DNA is TGTGCCAGCAGCTTACCGGACAGTACCAGCGCGGCTTTCTTT. The gene calls are TRBV5-6 and TRBJ1-1, with D perhaps matching TRBD1 (6 bases). The V and J ends lost 2 bases and 11 bases respectively, with 19 bases between them. The CDR3 loop spans 14 amino acids. CDR1 is SGHDT and CDR2 is YYEEEE in the germline V gene.

The chain has TRBV29-1 and TRBJ1-1, with 7 positions matching TRBD1. The CDR3 has 13 residues. CDR1 is SQVTM, CDR2 ANQGSEA, per germline. Germline trimming cut 3 bases from V and 0 bases from J; bases unmatched to any gene: 1. The CDR3 nucleotides read TGCAGCGTTGAGGGACAGTTGAACACTGAAGCTTTCTTT. As protein: CSVEGQLNTEAFF.

This clone turned up a few times. The V gene is TRBV6-1, the J gene TRBJ2-5; 8 positions match TRBD2. In germline, CDR1 is MNHNS, CDR2 SASEGT. J was trimmed by 7 bases and V by 3 bases; bases with no gene match: 1. CDR3 length equals 12 residues. The CDR3 sequence: CASSDGGGTQYF. The CDR3 region has the DNA TGTGCCAGCAGTGACGGGGGGGGGACCCAGTACTTC.

This chain connects TRBV28 to TRBJ2-1; TRBD2 agrees at 10 bases. The CDR3 is 16 residues long. The germline V gene has CDR1 MDHEN and CDR2 SYDVKM. With 1 base clipped from V and 5 bases from J, the junction kept 5 bases outside the gene matches. CDR3 sequence: CASSLSPGLANNEQFF. DNA of the CDR3: TGTGCCAGCAGTTTATCCCCGGGACTAGCGAACAATGAGCAGTTCTTC. Variable domain in full (rest from reference TRBV28 and TRBJ2-1): DVKVTQSSRYLVKRTGEKVFLECVQDMDHENMFWYRQDPGLGLRLIYFSYDVKMKEKGDIPEGYSVSREKKERFSLILESASTNQTSMYLCASSLSPGLANNEQFFGPGTRLTVL.